This T cell receptor (beta chain) is drawn from a study of breast tumors, draining lymph nodes, adjacent tissues. This clonotype was counted at least ten times. The antigen is unknown. TCRdb recomputed calls from the multiplex PCR reads with MiXCR, one row per CDR3 protein. The table records 130,000 or so distinct CDR3 sequences, over 25% of them present only once. Study results and caveats: Tumor and nontumor repertoires were significantly more similar in luminal-like than in basal-like breast cancer.

The CDR3 sequence is 15 residues long. V lost 2 bases, J lost 3 bases, and 10 bases lay in between. Germline CDR1 KGHDR, CDR2 SFDVKD. Samples came from axillary lymph nodes draining the breast cancer. This clonotype was sampled from a female donor with breast cancer. Some clones in this sample may be carry-over from other donors' samples. Sample: axillary lymph node tissue. V usage is TRBV24-1 and J usage is TRBJ1-5, with D tentatively TRBD1 (6 bases). As DNA, the CDR3 is TGTGCCACCAGTGATTCTACAGGGACCAATCAGCCCCAGCATTTT. Amino acid sequence: CATSDSTGTNQPQHF.